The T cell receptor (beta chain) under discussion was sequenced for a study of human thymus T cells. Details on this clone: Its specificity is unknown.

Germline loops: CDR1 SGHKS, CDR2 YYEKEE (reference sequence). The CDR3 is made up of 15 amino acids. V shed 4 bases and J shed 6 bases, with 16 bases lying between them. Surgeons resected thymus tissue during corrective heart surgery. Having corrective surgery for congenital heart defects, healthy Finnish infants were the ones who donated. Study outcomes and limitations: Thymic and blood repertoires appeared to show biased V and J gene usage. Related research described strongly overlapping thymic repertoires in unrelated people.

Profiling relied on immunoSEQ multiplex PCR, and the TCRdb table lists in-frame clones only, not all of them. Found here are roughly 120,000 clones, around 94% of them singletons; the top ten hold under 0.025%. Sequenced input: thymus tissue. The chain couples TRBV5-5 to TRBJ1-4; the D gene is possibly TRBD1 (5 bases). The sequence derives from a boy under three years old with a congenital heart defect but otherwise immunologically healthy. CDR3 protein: CASSPLVRVDEKLFF. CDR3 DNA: TGTGCCAGCAGCCCGCTGGTCAGGGTAGATGAAAAACTGTTTTTT.